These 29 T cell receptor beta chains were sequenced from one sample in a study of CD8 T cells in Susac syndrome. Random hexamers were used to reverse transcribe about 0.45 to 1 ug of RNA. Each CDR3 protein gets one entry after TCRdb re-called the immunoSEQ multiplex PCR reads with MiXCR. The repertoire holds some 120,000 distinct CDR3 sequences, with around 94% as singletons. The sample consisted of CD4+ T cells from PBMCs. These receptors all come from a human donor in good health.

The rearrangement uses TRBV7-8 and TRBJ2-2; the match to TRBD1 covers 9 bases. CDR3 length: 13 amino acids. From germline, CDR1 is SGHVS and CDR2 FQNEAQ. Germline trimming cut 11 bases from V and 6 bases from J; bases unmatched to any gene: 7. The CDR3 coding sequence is TGTGCCGGACCAGGACAGGGGCCCGGGGAGCTGTTTTTT. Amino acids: CAGPGQGPGELFF.

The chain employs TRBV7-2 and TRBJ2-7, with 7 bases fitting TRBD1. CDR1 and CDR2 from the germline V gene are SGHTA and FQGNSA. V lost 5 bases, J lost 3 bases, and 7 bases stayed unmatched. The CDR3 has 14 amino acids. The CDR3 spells CASSPQTGNYEQYF. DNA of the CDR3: TGTGCCAGCAGCCCCCAGACAGGGAACTACGAGCAGTACTTC. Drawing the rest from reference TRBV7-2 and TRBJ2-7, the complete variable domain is GAGVSQSPSNKVTEKGKDVELRCDPISGHTALYWYRQSLGQGLEFLIYFQGNSAPDKSGLPSDRFSAERTGGSVSTLTIQRTQQEDSAVYLCASSPQTGNYEQYFGPGTRLTVT.

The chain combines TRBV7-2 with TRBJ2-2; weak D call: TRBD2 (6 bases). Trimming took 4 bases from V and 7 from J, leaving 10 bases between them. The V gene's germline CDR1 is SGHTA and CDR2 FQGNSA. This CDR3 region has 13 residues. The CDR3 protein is CASSSDYLGELFF. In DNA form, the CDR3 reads TGTGCCAGCAGCTCGGACTACCTCGGGGAGCTGTTTTTT.

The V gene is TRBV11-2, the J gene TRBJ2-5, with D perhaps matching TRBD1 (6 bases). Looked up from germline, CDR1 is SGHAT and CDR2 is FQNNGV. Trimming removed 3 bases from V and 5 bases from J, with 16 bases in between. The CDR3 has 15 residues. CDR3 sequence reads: CASSFSGTPGETQYF. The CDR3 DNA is TGTGCCAGCAGCTTTTCAGGGACACCAGGGGAGACCCAGTACTTC.

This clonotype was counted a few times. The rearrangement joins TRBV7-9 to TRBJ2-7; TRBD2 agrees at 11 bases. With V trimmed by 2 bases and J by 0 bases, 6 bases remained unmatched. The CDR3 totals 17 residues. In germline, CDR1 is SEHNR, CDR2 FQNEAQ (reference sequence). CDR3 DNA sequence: TGTGCCAGCAGCTTATCGGGACTAGCGGATCACTCCTACGAGCAGTACTTC. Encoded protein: CASSLSGLADHSYEQYF.

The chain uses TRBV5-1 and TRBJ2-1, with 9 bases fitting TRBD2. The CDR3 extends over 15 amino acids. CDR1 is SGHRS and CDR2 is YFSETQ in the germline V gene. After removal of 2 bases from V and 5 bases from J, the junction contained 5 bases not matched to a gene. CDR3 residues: CASSFSGRDDNEQFF. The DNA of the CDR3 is TGCGCCAGCAGCTTTAGCGGGAGAGACGACAATGAGCAGTTCTTC.

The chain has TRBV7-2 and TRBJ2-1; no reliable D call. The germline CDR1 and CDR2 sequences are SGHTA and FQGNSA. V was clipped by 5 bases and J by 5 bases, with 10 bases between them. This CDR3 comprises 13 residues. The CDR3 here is CASSPFDDNEQFF. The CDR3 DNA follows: TGTGCCAGCAGCCCCTTCGATGACAATGAGCAGTTCTTC.

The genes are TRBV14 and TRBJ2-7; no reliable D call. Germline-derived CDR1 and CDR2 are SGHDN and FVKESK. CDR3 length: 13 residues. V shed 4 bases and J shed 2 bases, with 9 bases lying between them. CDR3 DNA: TGTGCCAGCAGCCCGTTAAATACCTACGAGCAGTACTTC. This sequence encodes CASSPLNTYEQYF.

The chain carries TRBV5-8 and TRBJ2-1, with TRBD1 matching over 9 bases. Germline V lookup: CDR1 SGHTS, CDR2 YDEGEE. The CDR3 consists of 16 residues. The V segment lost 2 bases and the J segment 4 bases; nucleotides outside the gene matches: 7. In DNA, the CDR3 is TGTGCCAGCAGCTTAGGGACAGGGAACGGGTACAATGAGCAGTTCTTC. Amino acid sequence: CASSLGTGNGYNEQFF.

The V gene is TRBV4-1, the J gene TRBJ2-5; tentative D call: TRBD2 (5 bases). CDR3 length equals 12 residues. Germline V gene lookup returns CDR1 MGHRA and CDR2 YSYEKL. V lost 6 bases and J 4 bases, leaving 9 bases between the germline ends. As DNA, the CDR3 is TGCGCCAGCAGGGGCGGAGGAGAGACCCAGTACTTC. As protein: CASRGGGETQYF.

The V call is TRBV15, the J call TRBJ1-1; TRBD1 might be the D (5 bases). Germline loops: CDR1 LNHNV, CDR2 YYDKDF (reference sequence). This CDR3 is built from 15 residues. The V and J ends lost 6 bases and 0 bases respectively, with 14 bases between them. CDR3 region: CATRNRDAMNTEAFF. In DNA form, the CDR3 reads TGTGCCACCAGGAATAGGGACGCAATGAACACTGAAGCTTTCTTT.

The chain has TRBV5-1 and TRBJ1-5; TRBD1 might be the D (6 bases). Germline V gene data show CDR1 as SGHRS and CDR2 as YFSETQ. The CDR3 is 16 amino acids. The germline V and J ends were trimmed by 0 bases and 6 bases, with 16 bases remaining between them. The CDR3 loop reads CASSLDARGAGQPQHF. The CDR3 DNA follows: TGCGCCAGCAGCTTGGACGCCAGGGGCGCCGGTCAGCCCCAGCATTTT.

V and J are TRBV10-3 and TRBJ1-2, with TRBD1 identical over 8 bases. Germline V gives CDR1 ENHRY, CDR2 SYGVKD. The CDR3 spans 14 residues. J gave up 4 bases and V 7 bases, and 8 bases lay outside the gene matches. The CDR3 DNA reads TGTGCCATCACCCCGGGACAGGCCAGCTATGGCTACACCTTC. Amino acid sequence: CAITPGQASYGYTF.

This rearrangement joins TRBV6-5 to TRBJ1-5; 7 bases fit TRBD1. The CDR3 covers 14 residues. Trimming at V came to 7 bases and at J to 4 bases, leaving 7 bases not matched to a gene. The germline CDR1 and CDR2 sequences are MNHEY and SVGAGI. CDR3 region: CASNRQGFNQPQHF. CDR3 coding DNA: TGTGCCAGCAATCGACAGGGATTTAATCAGCCCCAGCATTTT.

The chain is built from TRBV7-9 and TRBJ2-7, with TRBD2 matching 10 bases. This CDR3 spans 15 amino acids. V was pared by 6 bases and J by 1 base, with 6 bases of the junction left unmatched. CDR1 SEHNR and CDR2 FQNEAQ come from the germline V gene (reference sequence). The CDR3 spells CASSRTSGKSYEQYF. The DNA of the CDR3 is TGTGCCAGCAGTCGTACTAGCGGGAAATCCTACGAGCAGTACTTC.

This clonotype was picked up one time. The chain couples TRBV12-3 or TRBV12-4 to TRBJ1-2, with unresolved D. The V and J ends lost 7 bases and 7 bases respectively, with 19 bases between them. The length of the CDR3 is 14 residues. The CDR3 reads CASTPLGPRGGYTF. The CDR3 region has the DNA TGTGCCAGCACCCCGTTGGGCCCTCGGGGTGGCTACACCTTC.

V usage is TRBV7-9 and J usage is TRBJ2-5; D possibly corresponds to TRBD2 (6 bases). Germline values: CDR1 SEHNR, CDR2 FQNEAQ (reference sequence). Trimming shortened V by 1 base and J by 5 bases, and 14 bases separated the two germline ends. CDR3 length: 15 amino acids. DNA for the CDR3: TGTGCCAGCAGCTTAGACAGGAGGGGCCAGGAGACCCAGTACTTC. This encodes CASSLDRRGQETQYF.

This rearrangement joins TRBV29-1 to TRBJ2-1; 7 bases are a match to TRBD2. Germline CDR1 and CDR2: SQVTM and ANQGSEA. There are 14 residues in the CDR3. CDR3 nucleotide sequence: TGCAGGTACCATGCAAGCGGGGTTTACAATGAGCAGTTCTTC. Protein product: CRYHASGVYNEQFF.

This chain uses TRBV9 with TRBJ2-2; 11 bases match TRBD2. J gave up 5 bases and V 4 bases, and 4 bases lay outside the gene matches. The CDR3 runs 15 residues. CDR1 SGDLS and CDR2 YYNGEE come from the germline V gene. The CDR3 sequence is CASSIRTSGTGELFF. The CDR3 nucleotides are TGTGCCAGCAGCATCAGGACTAGCGGGACCGGGGAGCTGTTTTTT.

Written as DNA, the CDR3 is TGTGCCAGCAGCCAAGCGGCGGGACTCCCTACGGAGGAGCAGTACTTC. This sequence encodes CASSQAAGLPTEEQYF. V gene TRBV14 combines with J gene TRBJ2-7; possibly TRBD2 for D (6 bases). The CDR3 contains 16 residues. Germline V gives CDR1 SGHDN, CDR2 FVKESK. Trimming pared 1 base from V and 7 bases from J, leaving 20 bases between.

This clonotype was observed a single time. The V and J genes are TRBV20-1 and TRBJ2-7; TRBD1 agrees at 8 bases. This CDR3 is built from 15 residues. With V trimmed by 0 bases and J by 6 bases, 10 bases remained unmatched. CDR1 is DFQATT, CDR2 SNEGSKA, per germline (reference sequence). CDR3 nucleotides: TGCAGTGCTAGAGATCCGGGACAGGCGTTCCTCGAGCAGTACTTC. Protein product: CSARDPGQAFLEQYF.

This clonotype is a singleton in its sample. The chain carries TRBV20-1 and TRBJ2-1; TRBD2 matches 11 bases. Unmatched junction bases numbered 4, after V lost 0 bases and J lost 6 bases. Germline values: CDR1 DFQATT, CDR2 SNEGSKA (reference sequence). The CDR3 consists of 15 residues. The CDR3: CSARDRLAGRNEQFF. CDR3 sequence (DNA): TGCAGTGCTAGAGATAGACTAGCGGGACGCAATGAGCAGTTCTTC.

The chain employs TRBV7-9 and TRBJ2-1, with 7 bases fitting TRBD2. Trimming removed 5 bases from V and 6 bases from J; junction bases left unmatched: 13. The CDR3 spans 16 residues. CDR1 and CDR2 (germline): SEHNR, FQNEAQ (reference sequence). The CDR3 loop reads CASSGGMGGRANEQFF. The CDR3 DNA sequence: TGTGCCAGCAGCGGCGGTATGGGCGGGAGAGCCAATGAGCAGTTCTTC.

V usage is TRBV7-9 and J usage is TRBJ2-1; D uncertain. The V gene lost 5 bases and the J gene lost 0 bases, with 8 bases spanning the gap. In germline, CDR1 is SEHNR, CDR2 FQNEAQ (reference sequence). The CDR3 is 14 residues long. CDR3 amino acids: CASSPTLSYNEQFF. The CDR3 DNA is TGTGCCAGCAGCCCAACTCTCTCCTACAATGAGCAGTTCTTC.

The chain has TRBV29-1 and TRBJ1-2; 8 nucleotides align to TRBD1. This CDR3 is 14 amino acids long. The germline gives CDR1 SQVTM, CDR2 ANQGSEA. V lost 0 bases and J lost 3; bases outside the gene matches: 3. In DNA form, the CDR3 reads TGCAGCGTTGAAGACGCAGGGGGCTACTATGGCTACACCTTC. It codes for CSVEDAGGYYGYTF.

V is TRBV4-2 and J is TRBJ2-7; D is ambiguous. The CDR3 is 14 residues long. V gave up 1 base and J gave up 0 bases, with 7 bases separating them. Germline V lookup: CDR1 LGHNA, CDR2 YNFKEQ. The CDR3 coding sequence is TGTGCCAGCAGCCAAGTAGATCCCTCCTACGAGCAGTACTTC. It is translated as CASSQVDPSYEQYF.

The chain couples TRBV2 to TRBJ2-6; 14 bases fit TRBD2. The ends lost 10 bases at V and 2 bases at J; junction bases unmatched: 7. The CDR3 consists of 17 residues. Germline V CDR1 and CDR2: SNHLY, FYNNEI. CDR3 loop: CAIGTSGRGAGANVLTF. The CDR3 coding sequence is TGTGCCATCGGGACTAGCGGGAGAGGGGCTGGGGCCAACGTCCTGACTTTC. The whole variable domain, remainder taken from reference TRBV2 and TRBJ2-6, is EPEVTQTPSHQVTQMGQEVILRCVPISNHLYFYWYRQILGQKVEFLVSFYNNEISEKSEIFDDQFSVERPDGSNFTLKIRSTKLEDSAMYFCAIGTSGRGAGANVLTFGAGSRLTVL.

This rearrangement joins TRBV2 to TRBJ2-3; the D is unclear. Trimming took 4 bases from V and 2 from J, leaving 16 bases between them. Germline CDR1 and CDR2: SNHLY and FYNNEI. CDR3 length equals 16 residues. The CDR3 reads CASSAIEDEATDTQYF. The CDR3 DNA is TGTGCCAGCAGTGCTATCGAGGATGAGGCCACAGATACGCAGTATTTT.

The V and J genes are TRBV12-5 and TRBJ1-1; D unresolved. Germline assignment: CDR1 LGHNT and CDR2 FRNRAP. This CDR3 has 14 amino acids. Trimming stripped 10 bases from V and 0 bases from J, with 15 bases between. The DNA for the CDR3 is TGTGCTACAACCAAAGAGGCTATGAACACTGAAGCTTTCTTT. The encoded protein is CATTKEAMNTEAFF.